This T cell receptor (beta chain) is from a study of T cells in localized non-small cell lung cancer. Whole-study findings and limits: In the blood, greater T cell density corresponded to longer overall survival. Measurement of T cell clonality placed uninvolved adjacent lung highest, above the level in tumor.

This clone appeared a few times. Its antigen is still unknown. Assay used: immunoSEQ multiplex PCR; TCRdb lists only in-frame clones, some missing. The sample lists tens of thousands of clones; around four fifths were seen once. The V gene end was trimmed by 7 bases and the J gene end by 2 bases; junction bases not matched to a gene: 9. The CDR3 loop spans 16 amino acids. The germline CDR1 and CDR2 sequences are MDHEN and SYDVKM. This chain links TRBV28 with TRBJ1-4, with 8 bases aligning to TRBD1. The sequences come from peripheral blood, collected before any cancer treatment. The sequence was collected from a male donor aged 60 or over with stage II squamous cell lung carcinoma. The CDR3 DNA sequence: TGTGCCAGCATCTCCCCCCGACAGGGGACTAATGAAAAACTGTTTTTT. Its translation is CASISPRQGTNEKLFF.